These 9 T cell receptor beta chains were sequenced from one sample in a study of T cell responses to AZD1222 COVID-19 vaccine. Clones were sequenced by immunoSEQ multiplex PCR, and TCRdb holds only the in-frame ones, with some missing. Of under 150,000 clones listed, about 93% were seen once; the top ten hold about 2.1%. The source was peripheral blood, collected on day 0 of AZD1222 vaccination. The receptors stem from an adult in good health.

The J gene is TRBJ1-2, the V gene TRBV6-6, with TRBD1 as a possible D gene (5 bases). CDR3 size: 16 residues. Germline values: CDR1 MNHNY, CDR2 SVGAGI (reference sequence). The V gene lost 1 base and the J gene lost 4 bases, with 16 bases spanning the gap. This CDR3 is CASSYWGGRLGYGYTF. CDR3 sequence (DNA): TGTGCCAGCAGTTACTGGGGCGGCCGGTTAGGCTATGGCTACACCTTC.

V gene TRBV4-1 combines with J gene TRBJ1-1, with D perhaps matching TRBD1 (5 bases). The CDR3 runs to 15 residues. The V end was cut by 0 bases, the J end by 5 bases, with 13 bases between. Per germline, CDR1 MGHRA and CDR2 YSYEKL. This CDR3 reads CASSQDPGRETEAFF. The CDR3 DNA reads as TGCGCCAGCAGCCAAGATCCAGGGAGGGAAACTGAAGCTTTCTTT.

The J gene is TRBJ2-7, the V gene TRBV14; tentatively, D is TRBD1 or TRBD2 (5 bases each). There are 13 residues in the CDR3. The germline V gene encodes CDR1 SGHDN and CDR2 FVKESK. The V and J ends lost 4 bases and 0 bases respectively, with 7 bases between them. CDR3 nucleotide sequence: TGTGCCAGCAGCCGAGGGGTCTCCTACGAGCAGTACTTC. Protein sequence: CASSRGVSYEQYF.

The chain joins TRBV29-1 to TRBJ2-1, with 11 bases matching TRBD2. Losses at the gene ends were 8 bases for V and 8 bases for J; bases not matched to a gene: 11. The germline V gene encodes CDR1 SQVTM and CDR2 ANQGSEA. The CDR3 is made up of 14 amino acids. CDR3: CSTDTSGRGYEQFF. The CDR3 DNA reads TGCAGCACCGACACTAGCGGGAGAGGGTATGAGCAGTTCTTC.

The gene calls are TRBV4-2 and TRBJ1-1; 10 bases are shared with TRBD1. This CDR3 has 16 residues. The germline CDR1 and CDR2 sequences are LGHNA and YNFKEQ. J was trimmed by 1 base and V by 4 bases; bases with no gene match: 6. CDR3 loop: CASSRSTGGRNTEAFF. The DNA for the CDR3 is TGTGCCAGCAGCCGATCGACAGGGGGCCGGAACACTGAAGCTTTCTTT.

This clone was observed a single time. V is TRBV18 and J is TRBJ2-5; D is unclear. The CDR3 runs to 16 residues. The V and J ends lost 4 bases and 1 base respectively, with 16 bases between them. In germline, CDR1 is KGHSH, CDR2 LQKENI. The CDR3 DNA sequence: TGTGCCAGCTCACTATACACTGTGAGGTTCCAAGAGACCCAGTACTTC. It is translated as CASSLYTVRFQETQYF.

The chain is built from TRBV28 and TRBJ2-7; D perhaps matches TRBD1 (6 bases). V was pared by 5 bases and J by 4 bases, with 15 bases between. This CDR3 comprises 14 residues. Germline V gene lookup returns CDR1 MDHEN and CDR2 SYDVKM. The CDR3: CASSTQTGGYEQYF. CDR3 nucleotide sequence: TGTGCCAGCAGTACCCAGACAGGAGGTTACGAGCAGTACTTC.

This clone appeared a single time. The chain couples TRBV19 to TRBJ2-1; TRBD2 agrees at 11 bases. J gave up 3 bases and V 4 bases, and 2 bases lay outside the gene matches. Germline-derived CDR1 and CDR2 are LNHDA and SQIVND (reference sequence). The CDR3 runs 15 residues. DNA of the CDR3: TGTGCCAGTAGTACCGGGACTAGCGGCTACAATGAGCAGTTCTTC. Translated, it gives CASSTGTSGYNEQFF. The full variable domain, its missing parts supplied by reference TRBV19 and TRBJ2-1, is DGGITQSPKYLFRKEGQNVTLSCEQNLNHDAMYWYRQDPGQGLRLIYYSQIVNDFQKGDIAEGYSVSREKKESFPLTVTSAQKNPTAFYLCASSTGTSGYNEQFFGPGTRLTVL.

Details on this clone: This specimen includes other DNA sequences encoding the same CDR3. The chain uses TRBV7-2 and TRBJ1-1; D is unclear. Per germline, CDR1 SGHTA and CDR2 FQGNSA. V gave up 1 base and J gave up 1 base, with 7 bases separating them. The CDR3 runs to 14 residues. In nucleotides, the CDR3 is TGTGCCAGCAGCTTAGGTGGCAGGAACACTGAAGCTTTCTTT. Its protein is CASSLGGRNTEAFF.